This T cell receptor beta chain was identified during a study of cytomegalovirus exposure and HLA in healthy donors. Study as a whole: Counted in an early data release were about 86 million unique TCRs from HLA-typed donors.

The CDR3 extends over 15 amino acids. The germline V gene encodes CDR1 KGHSH and CDR2 LQKENI. Trimming pared 6 bases from V and 0 bases from J, leaving 15 bases between. Study-wide points: With DRB1 most and HLA-C fewest, TCR association rates differed between HLA loci in a later analysis.

Notes on this clone: Antigen: not known.

Primers included in the PCR were 60 Vbeta and 13 Jbeta primers. Produced via immunoSEQ multiplex PCR; TCRdb's table is partial and in-frame only. The sample has roughly 190,000 clones, around nine tenths seen once. The rearrangement joins TRBV18 to TRBJ2-7, with D maybe TRBD2 (6 bases). Sequenced material: PBMCs. The receptor's source is a woman under 30 in good health and CMV-seronegative. CDR3 residues: CASSSRGYGSYEQYF. The CDR3 region has the DNA TGTGCCAGCTCGAGTCGGGGGTACGGCTCCTACGAGCAGTACTTC.